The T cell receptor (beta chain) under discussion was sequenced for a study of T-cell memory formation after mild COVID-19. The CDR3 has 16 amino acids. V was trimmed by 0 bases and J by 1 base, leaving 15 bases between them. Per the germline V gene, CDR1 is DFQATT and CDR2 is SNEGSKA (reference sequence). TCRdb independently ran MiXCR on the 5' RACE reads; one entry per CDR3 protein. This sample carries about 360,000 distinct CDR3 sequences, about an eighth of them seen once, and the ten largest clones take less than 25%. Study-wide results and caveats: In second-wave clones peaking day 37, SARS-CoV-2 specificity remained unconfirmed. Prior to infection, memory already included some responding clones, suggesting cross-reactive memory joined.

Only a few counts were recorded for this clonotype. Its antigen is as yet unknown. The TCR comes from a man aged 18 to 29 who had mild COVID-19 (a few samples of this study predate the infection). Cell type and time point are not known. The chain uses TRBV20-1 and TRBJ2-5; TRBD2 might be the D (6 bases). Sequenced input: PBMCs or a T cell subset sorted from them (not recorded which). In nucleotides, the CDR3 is TGCAGTGCTAGAGATCCCAGGAGGGGCCCCCAAGAGACCCAGTACTTC. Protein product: CSARDPRRGPQETQYF.